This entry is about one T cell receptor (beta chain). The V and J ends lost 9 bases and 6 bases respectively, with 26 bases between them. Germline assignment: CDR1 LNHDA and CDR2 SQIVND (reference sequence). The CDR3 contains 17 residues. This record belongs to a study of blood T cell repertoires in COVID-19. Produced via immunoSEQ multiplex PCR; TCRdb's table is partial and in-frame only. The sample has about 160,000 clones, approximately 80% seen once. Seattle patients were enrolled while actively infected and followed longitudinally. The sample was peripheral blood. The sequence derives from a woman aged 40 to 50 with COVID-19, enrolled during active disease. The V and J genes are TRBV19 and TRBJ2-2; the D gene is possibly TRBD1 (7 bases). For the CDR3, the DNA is TGTGCCAGCCTCCGGGACAGAAAGTCTCAGCGGGCCGGGGAGCTGTTTTTT. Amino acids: CASLRDRKSQRAGELFF.